This T cell receptor beta chain was documented in a study of cytomegalovirus exposure and HLA in healthy donors. Points from the study as a whole: In vitro checks showed that a few CMV-associated chains really do target CMV antigens. Most observed TCR sequences were rare, whereas some public TCRs were detected in many donors. According to reports, the classifier identified cytomegalovirus status with high specificity and sensitivity.

As to this clone: Antigen unknown.

V was pared by 4 bases and J by 4 bases, with 9 bases of the junction left unmatched. The CDR3 sequence is 15 residues long. The germline CDR1 and CDR2 sequences are SGHNT and YYREEE (reference sequence). Sequenced by immunoSEQ multiplex PCR; TCRdb stores in-frame clones only, minus some. The sample yields about 92,000 clones, about 93% seen once. This chain joins TRBV5-4 and TRBJ2-5; TRBD1 matches at 8 bases. The receptor was isolated from a woman in her twenties or thirties in good health and CMV-seropositive. Sequencing used PBMCs. This CDR3 is CASSPTPDRAETQYF. As DNA, the CDR3 is TGTGCCAGCAGCCCTACCCCGGACAGGGCAGAGACCCAGTACTTC. The complete variable domain, with remaining parts taken from reference TRBV5-4 and TRBJ2-5, reads ETGVTQSPTHLIKTRGQQVTLRCSSQSGHNTVSWYQQALGQGPQFIFQYYREEENGRGNFPPRFSGLQFPNYSSELNVNALELDDSALYLCASSPTPDRAETQYFGPGTRLLVL.